The 15 T cell receptor beta chains listed next were all sequenced from one sample in a study of cytomegalovirus exposure and HLA in healthy donors. Researchers ran the PCR with 60 Vbeta and 13 Jbeta primers. Using immunoSEQ multiplex PCR, the repertoire was profiled, and TCRdb retains in-frame clones only, with some absent. There are around 200,000 clones in the sample; about four fifths occur only once, and roughly 10% lies in the top ten. What was sequenced was PBMCs. These TCRs come from a woman in her 50s in good health and CMV-seropositive.

J is TRBJ2-4 and V is TRBV5-1; 9 nucleotides align to TRBD1. Trimming cost V 1 base and J 5 bases; bases outside gene matches: 7. Germline values: CDR1 SGHRS, CDR2 YFSETQ. This CDR3 spans 16 amino acids. CDR3: CASSLPRQGGENIQYF. CDR3 sequence (DNA): TGCGCCAGCAGCTTGCCCCGACAGGGGGGAGAAAACATTCAGTACTTC.

This clone was recorded only once. The chain has TRBV5-1 and TRBJ2-7, with a tentative D call TRBD2 (5 bases). CDR1 SGHRS and CDR2 YFSETQ come from the germline V gene. CDR3 length: 13 residues. V shed 2 bases and J shed 2 bases, with 8 bases lying between them. CDR3 residues: CASSLGGTYEQYF. CDR3 nucleotide sequence: TGCGCCAGCAGCTTAGGAGGCACCTACGAGCAGTACTTC.

The chain links TRBV6-1 to TRBJ1-2, with 9 positions matching TRBD1. The germline CDR1 and CDR2 sequences are MNHNS and SASEGT. CDR3 length: 14 amino acids. J lost 4 bases, V lost 5 bases, and 5 bases had no gene match. The CDR3 region has the DNA TGTGCCAGCAGTTTGGACAGGGGAACCTATGGCTACACCTTC. Translated: CASSLDRGTYGYTF.

The gene calls are TRBV7-2 and TRBJ1-3, with D unclear. The CDR3 runs to 13 residues. The V and J ends lost 5 bases and 4 bases respectively, with 9 bases between them. CDR1 SGHTA and CDR2 FQGNSA come from the germline V gene. The CDR3 bases are TGTGCCAGCAGCCCGCAGTCGGGAAACACCATATATTTT. Encoded protein: CASSPQSGNTIYF.

The genes are TRBV29-1 and TRBJ1-2; no definite D call. Germline V lookup: CDR1 SQVTM, CDR2 ANQGSEA. This CDR3 is 12 amino acids long. The V gene lost 4 bases and the J gene lost 5 bases, with 11 bases spanning the gap. The CDR3 sequence: CSVASPGYGYTF. In nucleotides, the CDR3 is TGCAGCGTTGCCAGCCCAGGTTATGGCTACACCTTC. Using reference TRBV29-1 and TRBJ1-2 for the parts outside the CDR3, the full variable domain is SAVISQKPSRDICQRGTSLTIQCQVDSQVTMMFWYRQQPGQSLTLIATANQGSEATYESGFVIDKFPISRPNLTFSTLTVSNMSPEDSSIYLCSVASPGYGYTFGSGTRLTVV.

The genes are TRBV9 and TRBJ1-2; D uncertain. CDR3 length: 12 amino acids. V shed 4 bases and J shed 5 bases, with 9 bases lying between them. Germline CDR1 reads SGDLS; CDR2 reads YYNGEE. The CDR3 spells CASSPRGYGYTF. CDR3 in DNA: TGTGCCAGCAGCCCCCGCGGATATGGCTACACCTTC. Full variable domain (rest looked up from reference TRBV9 and TRBJ1-2): DSGVTQTPKHLITATGQRVTLRCSPRSGDLSVYWYQQSLDQGLQFLIQYYNGEERAKGNILERFSAQQFPDLHSELNLSSLELGDSALYFCASSPRGYGYTFGSGTRLTVV.

The chain recombines TRBV19 with TRBJ2-3; 9 nucleotides align to TRBD2. The CDR3 extends over 16 amino acids. V shed 8 bases and J 4 bases; nucleotides not matched to a gene: 13. From germline, CDR1 is LNHDA and CDR2 SQIVND (reference sequence). CDR3 in amino acids: CASSRSGGRFADTQYF. Written as DNA, the CDR3 is TGTGCCAGTTCGCGTAGCGGGGGAAGGTTCGCAGATACGCAGTATTTT.

The rearrangement joins TRBV7-2 to TRBJ2-5, with 10 nucleotides matching TRBD2. Germline CDR1 and CDR2: SGHTA and FQGNSA. This CDR3 spans 14 amino acids. Trimming took 2 bases from V and 3 from J; bases not matched to a gene: 0. The CDR3 DNA reads as TGTGCCAGCAGCTTAAGCGGGGGGGAAGAGACCCAGTACTTC. It yields the protein CASSLSGGEETQYF.

The chain couples TRBV5-4 to TRBJ2-3; 12 bases map to TRBD2. With V trimmed by 1 base and J by 2 bases, 5 bases remained unmatched. The CDR3 totals 17 residues. Germline assignment: CDR1 SGHNT and CDR2 YYREEE (reference sequence). DNA of the CDR3: TGTGCCAGCAGCTTGAGGACTAGCGGGGTACTCACAGATACGCAGTATTTT. It translates to CASSLRTSGVLTDTQYF.

The chain carries TRBV4-2 and TRBJ1-1; D is perhaps TRBD1 (5 bases). CDR3 length: 15 amino acids. Germline V gives CDR1 LGHNA, CDR2 YNFKEQ. V was cut by 0 bases and J by 1 base, with 9 bases left in between. The CDR3 here is CASSQDPQENTEAFF. The CDR3, as DNA: TGTGCCAGCAGCCAAGATCCACAGGAGAACACTGAAGCTTTCTTT.

The rearrangement uses TRBV6-1 and TRBJ2-3; TRBD2 might be the D (5 bases). The V and J ends lost 5 bases and 6 bases respectively, with 15 bases between them. The germline gives CDR1 MNHNS, CDR2 SASEGT. The CDR3 has 14 residues. CDR3: CASSRTYQTDTQYF. The CDR3 DNA reads TGTGCCAGCAGTAGGACTTATCAGACGGATACGCAGTATTTT.

This clone was observed a few times. This chain joins TRBV5-6 and TRBJ1-2; 8 nucleotides agree with TRBD1. Trimming took 5 bases from V and 4 from J; bases not matched to a gene: 7. The germline V gene has CDR1 SGHDT and CDR2 YYEEEE. The CDR3 has 14 amino acids. DNA for the CDR3: TGTGCCAGCAGTCGGGACAGGATAAGCTATGGCTACACCTTC. Translated: CASSRDRISYGYTF.

The chain combines TRBV6-6 with TRBJ2-7; D uncertain. Germline-derived CDR1 and CDR2 are MNHNY and SVGAGI (reference sequence). The CDR3 is 13 amino acids. The V and J ends lost 8 bases and 2 bases respectively, with 13 bases between them. In DNA, the CDR3 is TGTGCCAGCGCCCACCCTCCTACCTACGAGCAGTACTTC. Translating gives CASAHPPTYEQYF.

The chain carries TRBV6-6 and TRBJ1-1; D gene uncertain. CDR1 and CDR2 from the germline V gene are MNHNY and SVGAGI (reference sequence). V was trimmed by 0 bases and J by 7 bases, leaving 3 bases between them. CDR3 length: 11 amino acids. The CDR3 protein is CASSYSSEAFF. In DNA, the CDR3 is TGTGCCAGCAGTTACTCCAGTGAAGCTTTCTTT.

Remarks on this clone: This sample also contains other DNA sequences that code for the same CDR3. The CDR3 DNA sequence: TGTGCCTGGAGTGTAAGCCGCCTGAACACTGAAGCTTTCTTT. Translated, it gives CAWSVSRLNTEAFF. This chain links TRBV30 with TRBJ1-1; D call uncertain. Per the germline V gene, CDR1 is GTSNPN and CDR2 is SVGIG (reference sequence). This CDR3 spans 14 amino acids. Deletions cut 0 bases from V and 0 bases from J, with 8 bases between.